The 7 T cell receptor beta chains presented below share a single source sample, sequenced in a study of cytomegalovirus exposure and HLA in healthy donors. The PCR made use of 60 Vbeta and 13 Jbeta primers. Produced via immunoSEQ multiplex PCR; TCRdb's table is partial and in-frame only. This table holds roughly 150,000 clones, about 84% found once. Sequenced material: PBMCs. These receptors originate from a woman between 35 and 50 years old in good health and CMV-seropositive.

As concerns this clone: Other nucleotide sequences in the sample specify the same CDR3. This chain links TRBV4-1 with TRBJ1-1; no firm D call. Between the trimmed V and J ends, which lost 5 bases and 0 bases, there was a span of 10 bases. CDR3 length equals 14 residues. CDR1 is MGHRA and CDR2 is YSYEKL in the germline V gene. CDR3: CASSTGKMNTEAFF. The CDR3 coding sequence is TGCGCCAGCAGCACCGGGAAAATGAACACTGAAGCTTTCTTT.

The gene calls are TRBV4-2 and TRBJ2-1; 11 bases align to TRBD2. CDR1 is LGHNA, CDR2 YNFKEQ, per germline. The J segment lost 5 bases and the V segment lost 3 bases, leaving 15 bases of the junction unmatched. This CDR3 has 19 residues. For the CDR3, the DNA is TGTGCCAGCAGCCAGCCCCGAGGGGGGATAGCGGGAGGGCACAATGAGCAGTTCTTC. Protein sequence: CASSQPRGGIAGGHNEQFF.

DNA for the CDR3: TGCAGCGTTGACGCGGGAGAGTCCTACGAGCAGTACTTC. Its translation is CSVDAGESYEQYF. V and J are TRBV29-1 and TRBJ2-7, with 7 bases identical to TRBD2. The CDR3 consists of 13 residues. Germline trimming cut 3 bases from V and 1 base from J; bases unmatched to any gene: 3. Per the germline V gene, CDR1 is SQVTM and CDR2 is ANQGSEA.

The J gene is TRBJ2-6, the V gene TRBV28; TRBD1 matches 7 bases. CDR3 length equals 15 residues. The V gene's germline CDR1 is MDHEN and CDR2 SYDVKM. Losses at the gene ends were 7 bases for V and 2 bases for J; bases not matched to a gene: 5. DNA of the CDR3: TGTGCCAGCACCCCCACAGGGGCTGGGGCCAACGTCCTGACTTTC. Translated: CASTPTGAGANVLTF.

This chain links TRBV27 with TRBJ2-1; the D gene is possibly TRBD1 (6 bases). The CDR3 loop spans 14 amino acids. CDR1 is MNHEY, CDR2 SMNVEV, per germline (reference sequence). The ends were cut back, 3 bases at V and 7 bases at J, with 13 bases in the middle. CDR3 nucleotides: TGTGCCAGCAGTTTTAGGGGGAGTTTGAATGAGCAGTTCTTC. It yields the protein CASSFRGSLNEQFF.

This rearrangement joins TRBV5-5 to TRBJ1-2; D gene ambiguous. The CDR3 totals 13 residues. CDR1 and CDR2 from the germline V gene are SGHKS and YYEKEE (reference sequence). Trimming pared 0 bases from V and 5 bases from J, leaving 8 bases between. The CDR3 nucleotides read TGTGCCAGCAGCTTGGCCGGAGGTTATGGCTACACCTTC. Amino acids: CASSLAGGYGYTF.

The V gene is TRBV30, the J gene TRBJ1-4; D not resolved. Germline lookup yields CDR1 GTSNPN and CDR2 SVGIG (reference sequence). The V gene lost 4 bases and the J gene lost 3 bases, with 6 bases spanning the gap. The CDR3 runs 12 residues. The chain's CDR3 is CAWKRPNEKLFF. The CDR3 DNA reads TGTGCCTGGAAGCGACCTAATGAAAAACTGTTTTTT.